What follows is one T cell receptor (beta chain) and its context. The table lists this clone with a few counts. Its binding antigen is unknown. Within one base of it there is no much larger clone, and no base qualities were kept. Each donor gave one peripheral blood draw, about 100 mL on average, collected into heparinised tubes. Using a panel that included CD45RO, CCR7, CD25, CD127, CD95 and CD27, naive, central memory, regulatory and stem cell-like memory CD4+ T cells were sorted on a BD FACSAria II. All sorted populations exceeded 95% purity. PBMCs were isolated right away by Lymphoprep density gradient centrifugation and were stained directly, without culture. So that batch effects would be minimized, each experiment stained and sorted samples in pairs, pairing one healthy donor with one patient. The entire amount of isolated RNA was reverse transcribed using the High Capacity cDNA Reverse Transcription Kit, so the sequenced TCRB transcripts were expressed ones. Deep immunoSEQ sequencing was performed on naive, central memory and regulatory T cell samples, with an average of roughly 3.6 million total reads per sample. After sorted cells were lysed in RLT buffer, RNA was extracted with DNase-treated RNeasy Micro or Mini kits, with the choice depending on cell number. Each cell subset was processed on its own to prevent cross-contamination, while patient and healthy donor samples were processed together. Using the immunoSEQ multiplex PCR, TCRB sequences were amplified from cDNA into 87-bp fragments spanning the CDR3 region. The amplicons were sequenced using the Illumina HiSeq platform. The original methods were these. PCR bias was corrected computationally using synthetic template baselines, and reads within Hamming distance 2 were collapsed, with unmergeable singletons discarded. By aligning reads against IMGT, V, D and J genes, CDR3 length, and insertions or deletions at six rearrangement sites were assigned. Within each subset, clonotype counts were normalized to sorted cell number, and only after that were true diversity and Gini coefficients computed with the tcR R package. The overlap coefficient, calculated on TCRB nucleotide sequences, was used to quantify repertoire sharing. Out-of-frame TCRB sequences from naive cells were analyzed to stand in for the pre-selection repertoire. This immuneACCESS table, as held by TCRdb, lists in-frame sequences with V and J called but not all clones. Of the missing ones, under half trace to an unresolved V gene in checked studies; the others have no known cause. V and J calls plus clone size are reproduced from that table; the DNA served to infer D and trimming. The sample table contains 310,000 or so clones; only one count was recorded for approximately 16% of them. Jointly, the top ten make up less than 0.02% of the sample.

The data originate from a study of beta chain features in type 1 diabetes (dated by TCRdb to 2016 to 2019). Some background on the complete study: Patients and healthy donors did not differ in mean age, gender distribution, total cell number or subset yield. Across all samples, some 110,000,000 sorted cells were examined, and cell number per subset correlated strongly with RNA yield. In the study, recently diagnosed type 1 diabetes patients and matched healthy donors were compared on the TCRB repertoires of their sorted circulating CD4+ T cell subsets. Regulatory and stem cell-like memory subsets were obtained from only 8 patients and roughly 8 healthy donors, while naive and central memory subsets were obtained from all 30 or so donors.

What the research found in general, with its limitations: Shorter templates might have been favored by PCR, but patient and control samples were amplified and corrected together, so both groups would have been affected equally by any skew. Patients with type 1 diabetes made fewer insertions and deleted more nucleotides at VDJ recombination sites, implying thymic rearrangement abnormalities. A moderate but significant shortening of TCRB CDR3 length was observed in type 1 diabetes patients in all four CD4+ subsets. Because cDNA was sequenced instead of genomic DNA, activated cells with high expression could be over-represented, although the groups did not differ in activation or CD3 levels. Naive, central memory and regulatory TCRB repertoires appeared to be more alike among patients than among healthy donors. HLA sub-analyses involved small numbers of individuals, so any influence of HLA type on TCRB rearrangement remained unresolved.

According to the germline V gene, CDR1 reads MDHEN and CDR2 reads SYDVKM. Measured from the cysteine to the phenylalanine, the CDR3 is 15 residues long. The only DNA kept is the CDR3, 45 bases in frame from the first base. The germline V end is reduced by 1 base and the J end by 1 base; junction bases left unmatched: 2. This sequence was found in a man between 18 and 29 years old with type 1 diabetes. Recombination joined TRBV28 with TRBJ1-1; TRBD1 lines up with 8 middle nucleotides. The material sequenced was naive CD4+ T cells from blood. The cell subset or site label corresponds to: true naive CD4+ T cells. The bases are TGTGCCAGCAGTTTATTAGGACAGGGGAACACTGAAGCTTTCTTT. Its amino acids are CASSLLGQGNTEAFF. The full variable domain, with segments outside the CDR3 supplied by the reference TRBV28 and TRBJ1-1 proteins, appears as DVKVTQSSRYLVKRTGEKVFLECVQDMDHENMFWYRQDPGLGLRLIYFSYDVKMKEKGDIPEGYSVSREKKERFSLILESASTNQTSMYLCASSLLGQGNTEAFFGQGTRLTVV.